This note documents a single T cell receptor beta chain sequence. The antigen is not known. This sample was taken from a study of lymphopenia after photon versus proton radiotherapy. General study findings and limits: Relative stability marked proton patients; photon patients lost diversity and naive cells. After the lymphocyte nadir, photon-treated repertoires showed oligoclonal expansion, especially of CD8+ Temra cells. Post-nadir TCR diversity decline inversely tracked overall survival among those who died.

Generated by immunoSEQ multiplex PCR, the TCRdb table keeps only in-frame clones and is missing some. The table lists tens of thousands of clones, more than 75% of them singletons. The CDR3 runs to 13 residues. With 3 bases removed from V and 0 bases from J, the gap between germline ends came to 0 bases. Per the germline V gene, CDR1 is LGHNT and CDR2 is FRNRAP. The material was peripheral blood, obtained from a patient treated with proton-based radiotherapy. The receptor was isolated from an elderly man with esophageal cancer. V gene TRBV12-5 combines with J gene TRBJ2-6; D gene unclear. CDR3 loop: CASGFSGANVLTF. As DNA, the CDR3 is TGTGCTAGTGGTTTCTCTGGGGCCAACGTCCTGACTTTC.